This T cell receptor (beta chain) was observed in a study of T cell repertoires in cytomegalovirus infection. Study details: CMV infection plus the matching HLA type was flagged by public TCR beta signatures. The study's findings and limits: Summed public TCR beta family frequency identified CMV carriers bearing the relevant HLA. Clonotypes of TCR beta that were HLA-C-restricted and CMV-specific dominated the ex vivo response.

CDR3 size: 13 residues. V lost 3 bases, J lost 7 bases, and 13 bases lay in between. Germline V gene sequence: CDR1 MGHRA, CDR2 YSYEKL. This clonotype was seen a handful of times. No antigen is known for it. TCRdb reanalysed the reads using MiXCR and keeps one entry per CDR3 protein. The sample records around 450,000 distinct CDR3 sequences, about 33% being singletons. What was sequenced was PBMCs. The chain is built from TRBV4-1 and TRBJ2-7; D gene ambiguous. The receptor's source is a human donor in good health (CMV status not recorded). Some clones in this sample may be carry-over from other donors' samples. In DNA form, the CDR3 reads TGCGCCAGCAGCCATTTACAGTCGGGTGAGCAGTACTTC. It codes for CASSHLQSGEQYF.